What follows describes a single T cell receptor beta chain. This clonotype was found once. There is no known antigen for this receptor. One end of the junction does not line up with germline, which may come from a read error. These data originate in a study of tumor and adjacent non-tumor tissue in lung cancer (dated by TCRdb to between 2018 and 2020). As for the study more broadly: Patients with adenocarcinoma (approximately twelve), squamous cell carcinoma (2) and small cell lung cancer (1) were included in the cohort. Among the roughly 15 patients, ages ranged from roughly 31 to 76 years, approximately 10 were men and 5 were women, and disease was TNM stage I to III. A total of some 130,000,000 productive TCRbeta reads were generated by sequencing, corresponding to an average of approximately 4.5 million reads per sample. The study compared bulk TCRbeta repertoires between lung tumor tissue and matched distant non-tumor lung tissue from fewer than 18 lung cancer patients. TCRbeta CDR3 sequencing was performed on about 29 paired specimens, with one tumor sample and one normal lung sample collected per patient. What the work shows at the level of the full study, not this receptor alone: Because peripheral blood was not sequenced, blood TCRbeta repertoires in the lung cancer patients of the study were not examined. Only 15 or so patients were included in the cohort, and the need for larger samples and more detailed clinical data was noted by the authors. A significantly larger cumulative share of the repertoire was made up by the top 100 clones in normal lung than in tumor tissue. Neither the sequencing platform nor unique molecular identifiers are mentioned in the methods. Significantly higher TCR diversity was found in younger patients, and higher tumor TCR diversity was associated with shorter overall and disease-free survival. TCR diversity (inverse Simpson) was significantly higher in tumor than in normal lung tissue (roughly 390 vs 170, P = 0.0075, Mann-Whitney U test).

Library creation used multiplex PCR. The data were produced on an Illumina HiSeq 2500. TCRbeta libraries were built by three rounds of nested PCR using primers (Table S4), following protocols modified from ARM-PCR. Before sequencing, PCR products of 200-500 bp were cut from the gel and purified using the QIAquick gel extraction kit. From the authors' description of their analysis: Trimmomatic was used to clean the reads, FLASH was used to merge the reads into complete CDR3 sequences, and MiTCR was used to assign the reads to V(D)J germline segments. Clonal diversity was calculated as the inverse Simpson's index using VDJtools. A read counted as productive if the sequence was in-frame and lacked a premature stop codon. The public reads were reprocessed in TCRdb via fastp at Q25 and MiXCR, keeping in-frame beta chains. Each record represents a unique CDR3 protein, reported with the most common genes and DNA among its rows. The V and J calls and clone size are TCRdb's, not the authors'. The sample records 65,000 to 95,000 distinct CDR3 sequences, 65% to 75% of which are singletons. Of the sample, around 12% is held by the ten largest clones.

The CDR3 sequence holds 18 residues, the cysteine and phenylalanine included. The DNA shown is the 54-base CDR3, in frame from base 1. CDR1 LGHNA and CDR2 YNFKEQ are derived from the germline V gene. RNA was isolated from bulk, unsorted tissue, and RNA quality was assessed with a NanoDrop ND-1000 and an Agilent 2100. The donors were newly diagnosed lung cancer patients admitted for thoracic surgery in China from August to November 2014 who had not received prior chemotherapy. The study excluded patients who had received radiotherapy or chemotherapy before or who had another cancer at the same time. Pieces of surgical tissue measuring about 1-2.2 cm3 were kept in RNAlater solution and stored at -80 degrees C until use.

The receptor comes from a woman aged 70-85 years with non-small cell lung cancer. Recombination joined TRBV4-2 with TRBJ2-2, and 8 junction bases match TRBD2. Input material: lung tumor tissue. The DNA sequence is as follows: TGCGCCAGCAGCCAAGCTGGCGCGAGCGGGGGGAACACCGGGGAGCTGTTTTTT. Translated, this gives CASSQAGASGGNTGELFF.